A single sample is the source of the 18 T cell receptor beta chains below, sequenced in a study of T cells in Graves' hyperthyroidism and ophthalmopathy. The investigators amplified TCR beta CDR3 regions from RNA transcripts. First-round RT-PCR with HTBI primers amplified the TCR CDR3 region. TCRdb re-called the multiplex PCR reads with MiXCR, one entry per CDR3 protein. The repertoire holds more than 500,000 distinct CDR3 sequences, with about 45% as singletons. The material sequenced was peripheral blood or thyroid tissue (not recorded which). The receptors stem from an adult woman with Graves' disease, either hyperthyroidism or ophthalmopathy (not recorded which).

This clonotype showed up many times. The rearrangement links TRBV20-1 to TRBJ2-3; 9 bases map to TRBD2. Germline CDR1 DFQATT, CDR2 SNEGSKA (reference sequence). The CDR3 totals 15 residues. The V segment lost 3 bases and the J segment 1 base; nucleotides outside the gene matches: 5. The DNA of the CDR3 is TGCAGTGCTAGGGTAGGCGGGAGGGGCACAGATACGCAGTATTTT. It yields the protein CSARVGGRGTDTQYF.

This clonotype was detected only a few times. The chain couples TRBV28 to TRBJ1-1; D uncertain. Trimming removed 2 bases at V and 4 bases at J, with 8 bases between. The CDR3 sequence is 13 residues long. Germline assignment: CDR1 MDHEN and CDR2 SYDVKM. CDR3 sequence: CASSLGGLTEAFF. In DNA form, the CDR3 reads TGTGCCAGCAGTTTAGGAGGGCTCACTGAAGCTTTCTTT.

J is TRBJ2-6 and V is TRBV7-2; D is unresolved. Germline CDR1 SGHTA, CDR2 FQGNSA. The CDR3 sequence is 18 residues long. V was clipped by 4 bases and J by 0 bases, with 16 bases between them. The CDR3 protein is CASSSRRTLASGANVLTF. In DNA, the CDR3 is TGTGCCAGCAGCTCCCGCCGGACCCTCGCCTCTGGGGCCAACGTCCTGACTTTC.

This clonotype was recorded at least ten times. The chain joins TRBV7-2 to TRBJ2-5; 12 nucleotides align to TRBD1. The junction had 12 bases not matched to a gene; V was cut back by 5 bases and J by 5 bases. Germline V gene lookup returns CDR1 SGHTA and CDR2 FQGNSA. This CDR3 has 17 residues. The CDR3 DNA reads TGTGCCAGCAGCCACGGGGACAGGGGGCTCGGGACGGAGACCCAGTACTTC. This sequence encodes CASSHGDRGLGTETQYF.

The sample holds many counts of this clonotype. The chain combines TRBV5-1 with TRBJ1-4; no clear D gene. The germline CDR1 and CDR2 sequences are SGHRS and YFSETQ. The CDR3 totals 15 residues. V gave up 0 bases and J gave up 0 bases, with 6 bases separating them. This CDR3 reads CASSLEGSTNEKLFF. CDR3 nucleotides: TGCGCCAGCAGCTTGGAGGGATCAACTAATGAAAAACTGTTTTTT.

A few counts support this clonotype. The chain carries TRBV6-1 and TRBJ1-5; the D is unclear. The CDR3 has 14 amino acids. Germline V gene sequence: CDR1 MNHNS, CDR2 SASEGT. The V and J ends lost 6 bases and 1 base respectively, with 10 bases between them. The CDR3 spells CASSDGSSNQPQHF. CDR3 nucleotides: TGTGCCAGCAGCGATGGCTCCAGCAATCAGCCCCAGCATTTT.

Points on this clonotype: A clone one base away is much larger, so this may be a read error. V gene TRBV29-1 combines with J gene TRBJ2-5, with D perhaps TRBD2 (6 bases). Germline V gene lookup returns CDR1 SQVTM and CDR2 ANQGSEA. There are 12 residues in the CDR3. CDR3 nucleotide sequence: TGCAGCGTTGCCGGGACTCAAGAGACCCAGCACTTC. Translation gives CSVAGTQETQHF.

This clonotype was found many times. This chain connects TRBV4-1 to TRBJ2-5; possibly TRBD2 for D (5 bases). Germline loops: CDR1 MGHRA, CDR2 YSYEKL. Trimming took off 3 bases at V and 5 bases at J, with 19 bases between the two ends. The CDR3 extends over 16 amino acids. The CDR3 DNA reads as TGCGCCAGCAGCCACCTCGGGGTAACGGTTCGGGAGACCCAGTACTTC. Translating gives CASSHLGVTVRETQYF.

The chain employs TRBV5-6 and TRBJ2-7, with 7 positions matching TRBD2. This CDR3 contains 14 residues. Germline V lookup: CDR1 SGHDT, CDR2 YYEEEE. The J segment lost 3 bases and the V segment lost 4 bases, leaving 7 bases of the junction unmatched. CDR3 DNA: TGTGCCAGCAGCGGGGGGACTACCTTCTACGAGCAGTACTTC. This sequence encodes CASSGGTTFYEQYF.

V usage is TRBV2 and J usage is TRBJ1-1; perhaps TRBD1 as D (5 bases). The CDR3 consists of 13 residues. CDR1 SNHLY and CDR2 FYNNEI come from the germline V gene. V dropped 4 bases and J dropped 1 base, with 7 bases sitting between them. CDR3 bases: TGTGCCAGCAGTGGCGACAGGAACACTGAAGCTTTCTTT. This sequence encodes CASSGDRNTEAFF.

The chain carries TRBV11-2 and TRBJ1-6; D ambiguous. Germline V gene lookup returns CDR1 SGHAT and CDR2 FQNNGV. This CDR3 has 16 residues. V shed 3 bases and J shed 6 bases, with 15 bases lying between them. For the CDR3, the DNA is TGTGCCAGCAGCTTGGAAAAGCGACCCTCTAATTCACCCCTCCACTTT. Protein: CASSLEKRPSNSPLHF.

This clonotype was seen ten or more times. The J gene is TRBJ2-6, the V gene TRBV2, with TRBD1 matching over 8 bases. This CDR3 is built from 17 residues. The V gene end was trimmed by 7 bases and the J gene end by 0 bases; junction bases not matched to a gene: 8. CDR1 is SNHLY and CDR2 is FYNNEI in the germline V gene. CDR3 in DNA: TGTGCCAGCATTCGGACAGGGCTTCGCTCTGGGGCCAACGTCCTGACTTTC. Translated, it gives CASIRTGLRSGANVLTF.

This clonotype was detected only a few times. The rearrangement links TRBV18 to TRBJ1-1; D unresolved. With 6 bases removed from V and 2 bases from J, the gap between germline ends came to 13 bases. CDR3 size: 14 residues. Germline-derived CDR1 and CDR2 are KGHSH and LQKENI. The CDR3: CASSFRAGNTEAFF. CDR3 in DNA: TGTGCCAGCTCGTTTAGGGCGGGTAACACTGAAGCTTTCTTT.

CDR3 loop: CASYPEGGRETQYF. CDR3 nucleotide sequence: TGTGCCAGTTACCCCGAGGGGGGACGGGAGACCCAGTACTTC. The V gene is TRBV7-7, the J gene TRBJ2-5; D possibly uses TRBD1 or TRBD2 (6 bases each). V was shortened by 9 bases and J by 5 bases, with 19 bases between the two germline ends. Per the germline V gene, CDR1 is SSHAT and CDR2 is FNYEAQ (reference sequence). CDR3 size: 14 residues.

This clonotype turned up a few times. The chain combines TRBV7-9 with TRBJ2-7; tentatively, D is TRBD1 or TRBD2 (5 bases each). This CDR3 has 14 amino acids. From germline, CDR1 is SEHNR and CDR2 FQNEAQ (reference sequence). Deletions cut 5 bases from V and 0 bases from J, with 11 bases between. The CDR3 sequence: CASSHRDLSYEQYF. CDR3 coding DNA: TGTGCCAGCAGCCACCGGGACCTCTCCTACGAGCAGTACTTC.

This clonotype came up once. The chain carries TRBV24-1 and TRBJ2-7; D possibly corresponds to TRBD1 (6 bases). V lost 3 bases, J lost 6 bases, and 8 bases lay in between. This CDR3 contains 12 residues. Germline assignment: CDR1 KGHDR and CDR2 SFDVKD. The CDR3 nucleotides are TGTGCCACCAGTGATCCCAGGGGCGAGCAGTACTTC. Translating it yields CATSDPRGEQYF.

The chain has TRBV5-1 and TRBJ1-5, with D tentatively TRBD1 (5 bases). Trimming took 4 bases from V and 3 from J, leaving 11 bases between them. CDR3 length: 14 amino acids. Germline CDR1 SGHRS, CDR2 YFSETQ. CDR3: CASSGTVPNQPQHF. The CDR3 coding sequence is TGCGCCAGCAGCGGGACGGTCCCCAATCAGCCCCAGCATTTT.

This clonotype has ten or more counts. This chain's CDR3 is CASSLEIPNYGYTF. The CDR3 DNA reads as TGTGCCAGCAGCTTAGAGATACCAAACTATGGCTACACCTTC. The chain has TRBV7-2 and TRBJ1-2, with unresolved D. V lost 1 base and J lost 2, with 8 bases in between. The CDR3 totals 14 residues. Germline CDR1 SGHTA, CDR2 FQGNSA.